This T cell receptor (beta chain) was captured by sequencing in a study of cytomegalovirus exposure and HLA in healthy donors. The CDR3 is made up of 13 amino acids. V was cut by 1 base and J by 8 bases, with 8 bases left in between. Germline CDR1 is LGHNA and CDR2 is YNFKEQ. Produced via immunoSEQ multiplex PCR; TCRdb's table is partial and in-frame only. The table includes 130,000 to 150,000 clones, about 88% detected once. What was sequenced was PBMCs. The clonotype originates from a woman aged 18-29 years in good health and CMV-seropositive. The V gene is TRBV4-2, the J gene TRBJ2-2; tentatively, D is TRBD2 (5 bases). The CDR3 loop is CASSQVVAGELFF. The DNA of the CDR3 is TGTGCCAGCAGCCAAGTCGTAGCGGGGGAGCTGTTTTTT.